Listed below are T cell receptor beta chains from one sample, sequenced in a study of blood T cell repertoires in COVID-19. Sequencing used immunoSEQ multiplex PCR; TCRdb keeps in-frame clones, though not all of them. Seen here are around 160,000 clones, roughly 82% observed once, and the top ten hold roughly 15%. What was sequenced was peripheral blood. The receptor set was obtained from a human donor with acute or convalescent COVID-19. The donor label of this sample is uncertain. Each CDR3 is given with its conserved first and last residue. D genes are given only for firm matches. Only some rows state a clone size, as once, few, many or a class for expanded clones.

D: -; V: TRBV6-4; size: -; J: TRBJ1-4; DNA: TGTGCCAGCAGAAACAGGGCACCCCCGGCCCCTAATGAAAAACTGTTTTTT; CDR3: CASRNRAPPAPNEKLFF
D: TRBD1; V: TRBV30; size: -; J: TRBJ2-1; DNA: TGTGCCTGGAGTGTCGGGACAGGCCACAATGAGCAGTTCTTC; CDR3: CAWSVGTGHNEQFF
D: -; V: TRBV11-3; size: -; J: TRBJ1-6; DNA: TGTGCCAGCAGCTTAAAGACAGCCGACTCCTATAATTCACCCCTCCACTTT; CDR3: CASSLKTADSYNSPLHF
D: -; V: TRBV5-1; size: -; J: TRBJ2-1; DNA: TGCGCCAGCAGCTTGGCAGGGGACGACAATGAGCAGTTCTTC; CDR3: CASSLAGDDNEQFF
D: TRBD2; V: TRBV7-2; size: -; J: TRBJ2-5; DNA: TGTGCCAGCAGCCTCCGACTAGCGGGGGGAGAGACCCAGTACTTC; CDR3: CASSLRLAGGETQYF
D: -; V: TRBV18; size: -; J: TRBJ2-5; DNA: TGTGCCAGCTCACCCCAGGGGCCAAGGGAGACCCAGTACTTC; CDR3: CASSPQGPRETQYF
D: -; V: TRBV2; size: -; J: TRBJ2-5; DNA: TGTGCCAGCACCCATCGCGGTTCGGGGAAAGAGACCCAGTACTTC; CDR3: CASTHRGSGKETQYF
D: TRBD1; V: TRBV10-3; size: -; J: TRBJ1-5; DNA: TGTGCCATCACCCCGGGACAGGGGCATTTT; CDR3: CAITPGQGHF
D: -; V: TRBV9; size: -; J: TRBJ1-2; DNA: TGTGCCAGCAGCGCCCCCCCAGTGTATGGCTACACCTTC; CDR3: CASSAPPVYGYTF
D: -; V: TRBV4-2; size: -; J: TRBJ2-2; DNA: TGTGCCAGCAGCCAAGGTCTAGCGGGGGAGCTGTTTTTT; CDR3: CASSQGLAGELFF
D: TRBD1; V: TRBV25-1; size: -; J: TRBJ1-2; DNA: TGTGCCAGCAGTGTGGACAGGGCCGGATATGGCTACACCTTC; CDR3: CASSVDRAGYGYTF
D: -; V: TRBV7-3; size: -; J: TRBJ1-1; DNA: TGTGCCAGCACGAAAACCGCCGGGGAGCTACATGAAGCTTTCTTT; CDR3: CASTKTAGELHEAFF
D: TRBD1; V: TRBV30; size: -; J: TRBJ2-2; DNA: TGTGCCTGGGTACAGGGGGTATATGCCGGGGAGCTGTTTTTT; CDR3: CAWVQGVYAGELFF
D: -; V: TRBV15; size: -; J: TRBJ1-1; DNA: TGTGCCACCAGCAGAGATTTAGCTGCGAACACTGAAGCTTTCTTT; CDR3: CATSRDLAANTEAFF
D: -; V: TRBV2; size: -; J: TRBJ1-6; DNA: TGTGCCAGCAGTGATGAGGTTGGATCACCCCTCCACTTT; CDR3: CASSDEVGSPLHF
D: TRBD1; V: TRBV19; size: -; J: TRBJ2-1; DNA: TGTGCCAGTGCGACAGGGAGCTCCTACAATGAGCAGTTCTTC; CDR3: CASATGSSYNEQFF
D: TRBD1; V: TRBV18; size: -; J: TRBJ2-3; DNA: TGTGCCAGCTCACCATCGGGACAGAGCACAGATACGCAGTATTTT; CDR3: CASSPSGQSTDTQYF
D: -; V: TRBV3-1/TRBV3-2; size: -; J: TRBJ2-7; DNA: TGTGCCAGCAGCCTCGCTAGCGCCTACGAGCAGTACTTC; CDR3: CASSLASAYEQYF
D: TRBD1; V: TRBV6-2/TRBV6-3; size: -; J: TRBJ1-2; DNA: TGTGCCAGCAGTTACTCGGACAGGGTCGGTGGCTACACCTTC; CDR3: CASSYSDRVGGYTF
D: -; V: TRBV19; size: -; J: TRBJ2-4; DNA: TGTGCCAGTAGTATCGGGGGTCGAAGAAACATTCAGTACTTC; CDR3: CASSIGGRRNIQYF
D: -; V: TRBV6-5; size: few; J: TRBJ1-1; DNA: TGTGCCAGCAGTTACAGGGGGACGGGGACTGAAGCTTTCTTT; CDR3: CASSYRGTGTEAFF
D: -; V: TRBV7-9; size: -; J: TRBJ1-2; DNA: TGTGCCAGCAGTTCTCAGGGTCACCCCACTAATGGCTACACCTTC; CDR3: CASSSQGHPTNGYTF
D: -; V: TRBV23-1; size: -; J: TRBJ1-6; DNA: TGCGCCAGCAGGCGATATAATTCACCCCTCCACTTT; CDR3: CASRRYNSPLHF
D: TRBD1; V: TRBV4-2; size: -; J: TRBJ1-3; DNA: TGTGCCAGCAGCCAACAGGGACAGGGGTTCTCTGGAAACACCATATATTTT; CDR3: CASSQQGQGFSGNTIYF
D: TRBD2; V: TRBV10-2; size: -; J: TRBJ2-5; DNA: TGCGCCAGCAGGACTAGCGGGGGGGTCGAGACCCAGTACTTC; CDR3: CASRTSGGVETQYF
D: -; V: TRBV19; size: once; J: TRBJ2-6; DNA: TGTGCCAGTAACCCGGCCCGAGGCGGGGCCAACGTCCTGACTTTC; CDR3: CASNPARGGANVLTF
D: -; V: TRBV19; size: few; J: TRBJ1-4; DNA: TGTGCCAGTACCATGGGCAGAACCAAATCTGCAACTAATGAAAAACTGTTTTTT; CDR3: CASTMGRTKSATNEKLFF
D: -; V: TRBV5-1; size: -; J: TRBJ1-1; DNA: TGCGCCAGCAGTACCCTGGGGGGGTACACTGAAGCTTTCTTT; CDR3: CASSTLGGYTEAFF
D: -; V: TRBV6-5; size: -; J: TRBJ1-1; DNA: TGTGCCAGCAGCATTCCGGGTCTGAACACTGAAGCTTTCTTT; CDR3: CASSIPGLNTEAFF
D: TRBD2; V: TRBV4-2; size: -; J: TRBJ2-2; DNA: TGTGCCAGCAGTCCTAAGGCGGGGGGGCAGGACACCGGGGAGCTGTTTTTT; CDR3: CASSPKAGGQDTGELFF
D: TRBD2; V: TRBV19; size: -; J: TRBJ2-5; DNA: TGTGCCAGTAGTATCGGGGGGTTGGGGGAGACCCAGTACTTC; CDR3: CASSIGGLGETQYF
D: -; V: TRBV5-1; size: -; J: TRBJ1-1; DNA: TGCGCCAGCAGCTTGGGACAGAGTGAAGCTTTCTTT; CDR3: CASSLGQSEAFF
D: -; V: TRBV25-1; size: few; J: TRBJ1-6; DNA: TGTGCCAGCAGTCGAGGTTCACCCCTCCACTTT; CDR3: CASSRGSPLHF
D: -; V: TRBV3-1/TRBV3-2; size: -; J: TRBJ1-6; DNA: TGTGCCAGCAGCTTAGAAGTAAATTCACCCCTCCACTTT; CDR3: CASSLEVNSPLHF
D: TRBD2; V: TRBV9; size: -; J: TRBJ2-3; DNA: TGTGCCAGCAGCGCCACTTACTTACTAGCGGGCGTCCGGAATACGCAGTATTTT; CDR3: CASSATYLLAGVRNTQYF
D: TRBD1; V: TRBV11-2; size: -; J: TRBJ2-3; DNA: TGTGCCAGCAGCTTAGAAAGGGGGCGAAGGGCAGATACGCAGTATTTT; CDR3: CASSLERGRRADTQYF
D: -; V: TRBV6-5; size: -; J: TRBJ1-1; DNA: TGTGCCAGCAGTTACTTAGGGGGGGGCACTGAAGCTTTCTTT; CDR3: CASSYLGGGTEAFF
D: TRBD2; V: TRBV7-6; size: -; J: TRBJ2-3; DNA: TGTGCCAGCAGCTCGGTTGGGGGGGGCACAGATACGCAGTATTTT; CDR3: CASSSVGGGTDTQYF
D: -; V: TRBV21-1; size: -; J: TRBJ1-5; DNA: TGTGCCAGCACCGGGACAGAGGGTCAAGAGCCCCAGCATTTT; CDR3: CASTGTEGQEPQHF
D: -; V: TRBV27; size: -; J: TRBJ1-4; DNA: TGTGCCAGCAGTTCCTATACAGGGAAAGGGGAAAAACTGTTTTTT; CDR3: CASSSYTGKGEKLFF
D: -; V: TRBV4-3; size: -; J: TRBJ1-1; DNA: TGCGCCAGCAGCCGTCAAGTCGTCGCGGTGAACACTGAAGCTTTCTTT; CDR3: CASSRQVVAVNTEAFF
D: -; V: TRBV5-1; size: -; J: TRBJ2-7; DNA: TGCGCCAGCAGCTCCGGGACACAGAACTACGAGCAGTACTTC; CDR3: CASSSGTQNYEQYF
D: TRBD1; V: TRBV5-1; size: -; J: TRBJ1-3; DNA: TGCGCCAGCAGCCAGACAGGGCTCAAAGACTCTGGAAACACCATATATTTT; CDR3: CASSQTGLKDSGNTIYF
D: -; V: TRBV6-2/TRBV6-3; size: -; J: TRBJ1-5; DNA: TGTGCCAGCAGTTATCCCCGGGGGACCTTACTACGATCTAGCAATCAGCCCCAGCATTTT; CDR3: CASSYPRGTLLRSSNQPQHF
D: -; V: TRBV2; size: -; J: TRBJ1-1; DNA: TGTGCCAGCAGGGATAAGACAGGAGGGAACACTGAAGCTTTCTTT; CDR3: CASRDKTGGNTEAFF
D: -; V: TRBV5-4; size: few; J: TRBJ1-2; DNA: TGTGCCAGCAGCTTAGAGGCCACTACTAACTATGGCTACACCTTC; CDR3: CASSLEATTNYGYTF
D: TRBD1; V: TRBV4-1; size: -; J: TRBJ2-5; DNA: TGCGCCAGCAGCCTCACGACAGGGCAAGAGACCCAGTACTTC; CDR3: CASSLTTGQETQYF
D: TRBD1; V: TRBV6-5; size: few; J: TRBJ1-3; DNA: TGTGCCAGCCAGGACAGGGGGCTTGGTGGAAACACCATATATTTT; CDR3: CASQDRGLGGNTIYF